These 25 T cell receptor beta chains were sequenced from one sample in a study of glioma-infiltrating T cells after dendritic cell vaccination. Time point specified: after dendritic cell vaccination, including at tumor progression/relapse. Measured with immunoSEQ multiplex PCR; TCRdb has only the in-frame clones, and not every one. The sample holds 75,000 to 95,000 clones, 87% seen once. Specimen: blood, collected after dendritic cell vaccination. These receptor sequences come from a human donor with glioblastoma.

The CDR3 reads CASSASSGREGKNEQYF. The CDR3 DNA sequence: TGTGCCAGCAGCGCGTCTAGCGGGAGGGAAGGAAAAAACGAGCAGTACTTC. The chain couples TRBV21-1 to TRBJ2-7; the table's TRBD2 call for D was not verified on the DNA. TRBV21-1 is described as a pseudogene. The CDR3 runs 17 residues.

This chain connects TRBV4-2 to TRBJ2-5; the match to TRBD2 covers 13 bases. The germline V gene encodes CDR1 LGHNA and CDR2 YNFKEQ. With 0 bases clipped from V and 5 bases from J, the junction kept 9 bases outside the gene matches. The CDR3 is 18 residues long. The CDR3 loop is CASSQDPGLAGEGETQYF. DNA for the CDR3: TGTGCCAGCAGCCAAGATCCCGGACTAGCGGGAGAAGGTGAGACCCAGTACTTC.

CDR3 sequence reads: CASSLLQGDSPLHF. CDR3 nucleotide sequence: TGTGCCAGCAGCTTGTTACAGGGGGATTCACCCCTCCACTTT. V and J are TRBV7-9 and TRBJ1-6; 8 bases are a match to TRBD1. Losses at the gene ends were 3 bases for V and 8 bases for J; bases not matched to a gene: 3. CDR3 size: 14 residues. Germline V gives CDR1 SEHNR, CDR2 FQNEAQ (reference sequence).

This clone has just one count. This chain links TRBV15 with TRBJ1-2; D not resolved. Germline CDR1 reads LNHNV; CDR2 reads YYDKDF (reference sequence). The CDR3 is 14 amino acids. Trimming removed 0 bases from V and 4 bases from J, with 9 bases in between. The CDR3, as DNA: TGTGCCACCAGCAGAGATCGGCAGGCCTATGGCTACACCTTC. It translates to CATSRDRQAYGYTF.

The chain joins TRBV5-4 to TRBJ2-1, with a possible D match to TRBD1 (9 bases). This CDR3 spans 14 amino acids. V lost 7 bases and J lost 3, with 14 bases in between. The V gene's germline CDR1 is SGHNT and CDR2 YYREEE (reference sequence). CDR3 region: CASREGQGYNEQFF. CDR3 in DNA: TGTGCCAGCCGGGAGGGACAGGGCTACAATGAGCAGTTCTTC.

In this sample, this clone turned up once. The chain has TRBV5-4 and TRBJ2-7, with 9 positions matching TRBD1. Germline V gives CDR1 SGHNT, CDR2 YYREEE (reference sequence). V shed 0 bases and J 4 bases; nucleotides not matched to a gene: 5. The CDR3 length is 15 residues. The chain's CDR3 is CASSLDRGLSYEQYF. The CDR3 nucleotides are TGTGCCAGCAGCTTGGACAGGGGGCTTTCTTACGAGCAGTACTTC.

This clone was seen only once. The chain joins TRBV6-1 to TRBJ2-7; 9 bases line up with TRBD1. Trimming at V came to 6 bases and at J to 7 bases, leaving 13 bases not matched to a gene. This CDR3 comprises 15 residues. The germline V gene encodes CDR1 MNHNS and CDR2 SASEGT. The CDR3 loop is CASRLGQGTAFEQYF. CDR3 nucleotide sequence: TGTGCCAGCAGATTGGGACAGGGTACGGCTTTTGAGCAGTACTTC.

This rearrangement joins TRBV27 to TRBJ2-5; TRBD1 agrees at 11 bases. Unmatched junction bases numbered 9, after V lost 4 bases and J lost 5 bases. Germline V gene data show CDR1 as MNHEY and CDR2 as SMNVEV (reference sequence). This CDR3 is 16 amino acids long. The CDR3 DNA follows: TGTGCCAGCAGTTCCGGACAGGGGGCCTCCTGGGAGACCCAGTACTTC. Residues: CASSSGQGASWETQYF.

This sequence joins TRBV18 and TRBJ1-5; 9 nucleotides align to TRBD1. CDR1 and CDR2 from the germline V gene are KGHSH and LQKENI. CDR3 length equals 15 residues. V was pared by 3 bases and J by 4 bases, with 4 bases of the junction left unmatched. The CDR3 reads CASSPSGTGNQPQHF. CDR3 nucleotides: TGTGCCAGCTCACCCTCCGGGACAGGGAATCAGCCCCAGCATTTT.

The V and J genes are TRBV27 and TRBJ2-5, with 7 positions matching TRBD1. Germline V gives CDR1 MNHEY, CDR2 SMNVEV (reference sequence). J gave up 4 bases and V 10 bases, and 12 bases lay outside the gene matches. The CDR3 runs to 14 residues. CDR3 amino acids: CATAGKGGLETQYF. The CDR3 DNA reads TGTGCCACGGCCGGGAAAGGGGGCTTAGAGACCCAGTACTTC.

The chain is built from TRBV18 and TRBJ2-7; TRBD1 aligns across 7 bases. Trimming removed 3 bases from V and 2 bases from J; junction bases left unmatched: 1. The CDR3 consists of 13 residues. CDR1 is KGHSH and CDR2 is LQKENI in the germline V gene. CDR3 coding DNA: TGTGCCAGCTCACCCGGGACAGCCTACGAGCAGTACTTC. Amino acids: CASSPGTAYEQYF.

This clone has more than one count but fewer than ten. This chain links TRBV21-1 with TRBJ2-7; TRBD2 is the table's D call, not checked against the DNA. TRBV21-1 is a pseudogene. The CDR3 is 15 amino acids. The CDR3: CASSKASRTTYEQYF. DNA for the CDR3: TGTGCCAGCAGCAAAGCGTCCAGGACTACCTACGAGCAGTACTTC.

The rearrangement links TRBV5-5 to TRBJ2-7; possible D gene TRBD1, 6 bases. This CDR3 is built from 14 residues. Trimming removed 5 bases at V and 2 bases at J, with 14 bases between. CDR1 is SGHKS and CDR2 is YYEKEE in the germline V gene (reference sequence). CDR3: CASRHTGSTYEQYF. CDR3 nucleotides: TGTGCCAGCAGACATACAGGGAGCACCTACGAGCAGTACTTC.

This clone occurred once. The chain joins TRBV19 to TRBJ2-7; D is possibly TRBD2 (5 bases). Trimming took off 7 bases at V and 6 bases at J, with 16 bases between the two ends. Germline V gene data show CDR1 as LNHDA and CDR2 as SQIVND (reference sequence). This CDR3 spans 13 amino acids. CDR3 nucleotides: TGTGCCAGTACTCGGGATCACGCCGCCGAGCAGTACTTC. It is translated as CASTRDHAAEQYF.

V and J are TRBV29-1 and TRBJ2-1, with 9 bases identical to TRBD1. This CDR3 has 14 amino acids. Germline V gene data show CDR1 as SQVTM and CDR2 as ANQGSEA. V was clipped by 4 bases and J by 8 bases; unmatched bases: 9. CDR3 nucleotides: TGCAGCGTTGTGGGGGACAGGGTAGTTTATGAGCAGTTCTTC. Its translation is CSVVGDRVVYEQFF.

J is TRBJ1-1 and V is TRBV5-1, with 8 bases lining up with TRBD1. Germline V lookup: CDR1 SGHRS, CDR2 YFSETQ. The CDR3 sequence is 15 residues long. J gave up 1 base and V 4 bases, and 6 bases lay outside the gene matches. This chain's CDR3 is CASSKGTGGNTEAFF. The CDR3 DNA is TGCGCCAGCAGCAAAGGGACAGGAGGGAACACTGAAGCTTTCTTT.

The chain employs TRBV4-1 and TRBJ2-5; the D gene is possibly TRBD1 (5 bases). The CDR3 is 16 amino acids. Trimming shortened V by 0 bases and J by 5 bases, and 16 bases separated the two germline ends. Germline-derived CDR1 and CDR2 are MGHRA and YSYEKL. CDR3 bases: TGCGCCAGCAGCCAAGATAGAACAGGATTGGTGGAGACCCAGTACTTC. Protein product: CASSQDRTGLVETQYF.

This clone was picked up one time. J is TRBJ1-5 and V is TRBV7-2; 7 nucleotides agree with TRBD1. Per the germline V gene, CDR1 is SGHTA and CDR2 is FQGNSA. The V segment lost 5 bases and the J segment 9 bases; nucleotides outside the gene matches: 13. CDR3 length equals 15 residues. CDR3 nucleotides: TGTGCCAGCAGCAGAGACGCGGCAGGGGGACGGCCCCAGCATTTT. Protein: CASSRDAAGGRPQHF.

V usage is TRBV11-2 and J usage is TRBJ1-3; D not resolved. CDR3 length: 16 residues. Germline values: CDR1 SGHAT, CDR2 FQNNGV. V was shortened by 0 bases and J by 2 bases, with 11 bases between the two germline ends. CDR3 loop: CASSLDSPIAGNTIYF. CDR3 coding DNA: TGTGCCAGCAGCTTAGACTCTCCTATCGCTGGAAACACCATATATTTT. The entire variable domain, with the rest obtained from reference TRBV11-2 and TRBJ1-3, is as follows: EAGVAQSPRYKIIEKRQSVAFWCNPISGHATLYWYQQILGQGPKLLIQFQNNGVVDDSQLPKDRFSAERLKGVDSTLKIQPAKLEDSAVYLCASSLDSPIAGNTIYFGEGSWLTVV.

The chain uses TRBV10-1 and TRBJ2-3; no clear D gene. The CDR3 has 11 amino acids. In germline, CDR1 is WNHNN, CDR2 SYGVQD (reference sequence). Trimming left V 4 bases short and J 6 bases short, with 5 bases between. The CDR3 DNA reads as TGCGCCAGCAGTGTGGAGGATACGCAGTATTTT. Its protein product is CASSVEDTQYF.

The chain has TRBV13 and TRBJ1-2; possible D gene TRBD1, 6 bases. CDR3 length equals 16 residues. Germline values: CDR1 PRHDT, CDR2 FYEKMQ (reference sequence). V lost 1 base to trimming and J lost 7 bases, with 19 bases between them. The CDR3 sequence is CASSLDTGKSSGGYTF. The CDR3 DNA is TGTGCCAGCAGCTTAGACACAGGGAAGTCGTCAGGTGGCTACACCTTC.

The CDR3 loop reads CASSGRDRGCSGNTIYF. CDR3 sequence (DNA): TGTGCCAGCAGTGGACGGGACAGGGGGTGCTCTGGAAACACCATATATTTT. The rearrangement joins TRBV6-4 to TRBJ1-3, with 11 bases fitting TRBD1. V lost 4 bases and J lost 0; bases outside the gene matches: 5. The CDR3 totals 17 residues. In germline, CDR1 is MRHNA, CDR2 SNTAGT.

V is TRBV29-1 and J is TRBJ2-7; 7 bases line up with TRBD1. Germline CDR1 is SQVTM and CDR2 is ANQGSEA. The CDR3 spans 15 residues. V shed 1 base and J 2 bases; nucleotides not matched to a gene: 8. Here the CDR3 reads CSVEGEPGQTYEQYF. In DNA, the CDR3 is TGCAGCGTTGAAGGTGAACCGGGACAGACCTACGAGCAGTACTTC.

The rearrangement uses TRBV25-1 and TRBJ2-5; 11 bases map to TRBD1. Germline V gene data show CDR1 as MGHDK and CDR2 as SYGVNS. V trimming: 5 bases; J trimming: 5 bases; junction bases outside the gene matches: 10. The CDR3 runs 16 residues. The CDR3 is CASSPSDRGPGETQYF. The CDR3 coding sequence is TGTGCCAGCAGTCCCTCGGACAGGGGGCCAGGGGAGACCCAGTACTTC.

The V and J genes are TRBV5-5 and TRBJ2-5; no clear D gene. The V gene lost 2 bases and the J gene lost 5 bases, with 16 bases spanning the gap. Germline V CDR1 and CDR2: SGHKS, YYEKEE (reference sequence). The CDR3 has 15 residues. CDR3 in amino acids: CASSFESAGYETQYF. CDR3 nucleotide sequence: TGTGCCAGCAGCTTCGAGTCGGCAGGTTACGAGACCCAGTACTTC.